These 24 T cell receptor beta chains were sequenced from one sample in a study of CD8 T cells in Susac syndrome (dated by TCRdb to 2018 to 2020). To prepare the library, the immunoSEQ multiplex PCR assay was applied. RNA was extracted with the RNeasy kit and roughly 0.5 to 1 ug was reverse transcribed using random hexamers. TCRdb trimmed the raw reads at Q25, called clones with MiXCR and kept productive beta chains. Under each unique CDR3 protein, matching rows form one entry showing the most common genes and DNA. The sample table contains about 300,000 distinct CDR3 sequences; only one count was recorded for over 75% of them. The ten most abundant clones make up around 0.22% of the sample. Sequenced sample: CD8+ T cells from PBMCs. These receptors all stem from a human donor with multiple sclerosis.

The rearrangement joins TRBV3-1 to TRBJ2-5; 9 nucleotides agree with TRBD2. CDR3 length equals 15 residues. The V and J ends lost 2 bases and 3 bases, in that order; junction bases with no gene match: 4. Germline CDR1 reads LGHDT; CDR2 reads YNNKEL (reference sequence). The chain's CDR3 is CASSQPSSGKETQYF. The CDR3 DNA reads TGTGCCAGCAGCCAACCCTCTAGCGGGAAAGAGACCCAGTACTTC.

The chain is built from TRBV9 and TRBJ1-4; D remains ambiguous. V was pared by 0 bases and J by 0 bases, with 6 bases between. From germline, CDR1 is SGDLS and CDR2 YYNGEE. CDR3 size: 15 residues. The CDR3 bases are TGTGCCAGCAGCGTAGCAGTAGCAACTAATGAAAAACTGTTTTTT. Translating gives CASSVAVATNEKLFF.

The chain recombines TRBV6-2 or TRBV6-3 with TRBJ2-7, with D perhaps matching TRBD1 or TRBD2 (5 bases each). The germline V gene encodes CDR1 MNHEY and CDR2 SVGEGT. The CDR3 covers 13 residues. The V and J ends lost 10 bases and 0 bases respectively, with 13 bases between them. The CDR3 region is CATDGDRSYEQYF. CDR3 coding DNA: TGTGCCACAGACGGGGACCGCTCCTACGAGCAGTACTTC.

The chain couples TRBV27 to TRBJ1-5; D remains unclear. V was shortened by 4 bases and J by 0 bases, with 4 bases between the two germline ends. Germline values: CDR1 MNHEY, CDR2 SMNVEV (reference sequence). The CDR3 is 13 residues long. The CDR3, as DNA: TGTGCCAGCAGTTCTGGTAGCAATCAGCCCCAGCATTTT. Amino acids: CASSSGSNQPQHF.

The rearrangement uses TRBV28 and TRBJ2-1, with D maybe TRBD2 (5 bases). Looked up from germline, CDR1 is MDHEN and CDR2 is SYDVKM. The CDR3 runs 13 residues. The V end was cut by 6 bases, the J end by 7 bases, with 13 bases between. The CDR3 here is CASRAIPGNEQFF. The CDR3 DNA sequence: TGTGCCAGCAGGGCGATTCCGGGGAATGAGCAGTTCTTC.

The chain combines TRBV7-9 with TRBJ1-1; D remains unclear. Trimming took 7 bases from V and 4 from J, leaving 16 bases between them. The length of the CDR3 is 14 residues. CDR1 is SEHNR, CDR2 FQNEAQ, per germline (reference sequence). The CDR3 coding sequence is TGTGCCAGCACCCTGTCAAGTCCTTTCACTGAAGCTTTCTTT. It yields the protein CASTLSSPFTEAFF.

This rearrangement joins TRBV5-1 to TRBJ2-7; 7 positions agree with TRBD1. Looked up from germline, CDR1 is SGHRS and CDR2 is YFSETQ. V dropped 4 bases and J dropped 3; count of bases not matched to a gene: 13. The CDR3 has 16 residues. This CDR3 is CASSTLGGSLFYEQYF. For the CDR3, the DNA is TGCGCCAGCAGCACATTAGGGGGCAGCTTATTCTACGAGCAGTACTTC.

As DNA, the CDR3 is TGTGCCAGCAGCTCCGAGGGACAGGGATACTACGAGCAGTACTTC. As protein: CASSSEGQGYYEQYF. The V call is TRBV5-4, the J call TRBJ2-7; 9 bases are a match to TRBD1. The trim removed 3 bases at V and 3 bases at J, leaving 7 bases unmatched. The CDR3 consists of 15 residues. Looked up from germline, CDR1 is SGHNT and CDR2 is YYREEE (reference sequence).

The V call is TRBV28, the J call TRBJ2-3; TRBD1 matches 7 bases. The CDR3 covers 15 residues. V was pared by 3 bases and J by 2 bases, with 5 bases of the junction left unmatched. Germline CDR1 is MDHEN and CDR2 is SYDVKM. CDR3 nucleotide sequence: TGTGCCAGCAGTTTCCAGGGGACAGTCACAGATACGCAGTATTTT. It encodes CASSFQGTVTDTQYF.

The V call is TRBV6-2 or TRBV6-3, the J call TRBJ2-1; 7 bases line up with TRBD1. The length of the CDR3 is 15 residues. Germline-derived CDR1 and CDR2 are MNHEY and SVGEGT. The V segment lost 4 bases and the J segment 8 bases; nucleotides outside the gene matches: 11. CDR3 residues: CASSSETGLTHEQFF. In nucleotides, the CDR3 is TGTGCCAGCAGTTCCGAGACAGGGCTTACACATGAGCAGTTCTTC.

This chain joins TRBV5-4 and TRBJ1-2, with TRBD1 matching 8 bases. The germline V gene has CDR1 SGHNT and CDR2 YYREEE (reference sequence). V lost 1 base and J lost 7; bases outside the gene matches: 3. The CDR3 totals 13 residues. The CDR3 loop reads CASSLNRGSGYTF. CDR3 DNA sequence: TGTGCCAGCAGCTTGAACAGGGGGAGTGGCTACACCTTC.

The V gene is TRBV4-3, the J gene TRBJ1-1, with a weak D call TRBD1 (6 bases). From germline, CDR1 is LGHNA and CDR2 YSLEER. This CDR3 comprises 14 residues. V lost 0 bases to trimming and J lost 4 bases, with 9 bases between them. For the CDR3, the DNA is TGCGCCAGCAGCCAAGAAGGGGGGGGCACTGAAGCTTTCTTT. Protein sequence: CASSQEGGGTEAFF.

The CDR3 reads CASRDRSGTNEKLFF. CDR3 nucleotide sequence: TGTGCCAGCAGAGACAGAAGCGGCACTAATGAAAAACTGTTTTTT. V usage is TRBV6-5 and J usage is TRBJ1-4; a possible D gene is TRBD1 (5 bases). The germline CDR1 and CDR2 sequences are MNHEY and SVGAGI. CDR3 length: 15 amino acids. Deletions cut 6 bases from V and 2 bases from J, with 13 bases between.

This clonotype was counted only a few times. The chain joins TRBV6-5 to TRBJ1-1; D is perhaps TRBD1 (5 bases). V was shortened by 5 bases and J by 1 base, with 11 bases between the two germline ends. The length of the CDR3 is 14 residues. Germline-derived CDR1 and CDR2 are MNHEY and SVGAGI. CDR3 amino acids: CASSPGPWNTEAFF. The CDR3 DNA reads as TGTGCCAGCAGTCCGGGACCGTGGAACACTGAAGCTTTCTTT.

Here the CDR3 reads CASSLQGGPQETQYF. In nucleotides, the CDR3 is TGTGCCAGCAGCCTTCAGGGAGGGCCCCAAGAGACCCAGTACTTC. The chain joins TRBV27 to TRBJ2-5; TRBD2 aligns across 7 bases. The CDR3 extends over 15 amino acids. CDR1 MNHEY and CDR2 SMNVEV come from the germline V gene (reference sequence). Losses at the gene ends were 6 bases for V and 1 base for J; bases not matched to a gene: 8.

The V and J genes are TRBV7-2 and TRBJ2-3; no firm D call. V was shortened by 1 base and J by 2 bases, with 13 bases between the two germline ends. The germline gives CDR1 SGHTA, CDR2 FQGNSA. The CDR3 length is 16 residues. The CDR3 sequence: CASSLGLGTYTDTQYF. CDR3 DNA sequence: TGTGCCAGCAGCTTAGGGCTGGGCACTTACACAGATACGCAGTATTTT.

This clonotype showed up just a few times. This sequence joins TRBV19 and TRBJ2-7; D gene ambiguous. The V end was cut by 0 bases, the J end by 8 bases, with 11 bases between. The CDR3 contains 13 residues. CDR1 is LNHDA, CDR2 SQIVND, per germline (reference sequence). The DNA of the CDR3 is TGTGCCAGTAGTATAGATTCAGCTTACAAGCAGTACTTC. It specifies CASSIDSAYKQYF.

The chain is built from TRBV19 and TRBJ1-4; D gene ambiguous. CDR3 length equals 14 residues. The germline V gene has CDR1 LNHDA and CDR2 SQIVND (reference sequence). Trimming shortened V by 7 bases and J by 7 bases, and 16 bases separated the two germline ends. CDR3 region: CASTHPTVAEKLFF. The CDR3 bases are TGTGCCAGTACACACCCGACTGTGGCTGAAAAACTGTTTTTT.

This chain joins TRBV14 and TRBJ2-5, with D perhaps TRBD1 (6 bases). V lost 0 bases and J 2 bases, leaving 10 bases between the germline ends. Germline lookup yields CDR1 SGHDN and CDR2 FVKESK. The CDR3 runs to 15 residues. CDR3 DNA sequence: TGTGCCAGCAGCCAAGAGGACAGTTATCAAGAGACCCAGTACTTC. Translation: CASSQEDSYQETQYF.

The rearrangement joins TRBV6-6 to TRBJ2-2; 7 bases are shared with TRBD2. The J segment lost 5 bases and the V segment lost 6 bases, leaving 6 bases of the junction unmatched. Germline CDR1 is MNHNY and CDR2 is SVGAGI (reference sequence). This CDR3 region has 14 residues. The CDR3 sequence: CASSRPGGTGELFF. In DNA, the CDR3 is TGTGCCAGCAGCCGACCGGGGGGAACCGGGGAGCTGTTTTTT.

The V gene is TRBV3-1, the J gene TRBJ2-2; D remains unclear. V was pared by 3 bases and J by 2 bases, with 13 bases between. The CDR3 length is 16 residues. Germline lookup yields CDR1 LGHDT and CDR2 YNNKEL (reference sequence). The CDR3 DNA follows: TGTGCCAGCAGCCAGATTGGGCTTACAAACACCGGGGAGCTGTTTTTT. Translating gives CASSQIGLTNTGELFF.

The rearrangement joins TRBV6-5 to TRBJ2-7; D gene unclear. There are 15 residues in the CDR3. Trimming shortened V by 2 bases and J by 2 bases, and 13 bases separated the two germline ends. The germline CDR1 and CDR2 sequences are MNHEY and SVGAGI. Written as DNA, the CDR3 is TGTGCCAGCAGTTACGCGCCCTCACCCCCCTACGAGCAGTACTTC. Translation gives CASSYAPSPPYEQYF.

The chain carries TRBV20-1 and TRBJ2-4, with TRBD1 matching 9 bases. Germline V gene lookup returns CDR1 DFQATT and CDR2 SNEGSKA (reference sequence). The CDR3 is 20 amino acids. V lost 0 bases, J lost 7 bases, and 22 bases stayed unmatched. CDR3: CSARDVTFHDRGGSGNIQYF. CDR3 DNA sequence: TGCAGTGCTAGAGATGTGACGTTTCATGACAGGGGGGGGAGCGGGAACATTCAGTACTTC.

This chain joins TRBV19 and TRBJ1-2, with 8 bases that match TRBD1. The CDR3 is made up of 15 amino acids. Per the germline V gene, CDR1 is LNHDA and CDR2 is SQIVND (reference sequence). The trim removed 5 bases at V and 1 base at J, leaving 6 bases unmatched. CDR3 nucleotides: TGTGCCAGTAGTCTATGGACAGGGTATAACTATGGCTACACCTTC. It is translated as CASSLWTGYNYGYTF.